The 19 T cell receptor beta chains in this list originate from one sample, sequenced in a study of CD8 T cells in Susac syndrome (dated by TCRdb to 2018 to 2020). Library preparation used the immunoSEQ multiplex PCR assay. RNA was extracted using the RNeasy kit, and roughly 0.5 to 1 microgram was reverse transcribed with random hexamers. TCRdb cleaned the public reads at Q25 with fastp, built clones with MiXCR and kept in-frame beta chains. Rows with one shared CDR3 protein collapse into an entry with the most common genes and DNA. For this sample there are 150,000 to 200,000 distinct CDR3 sequences; around 93% appear just once. Clones ranked in the top ten supply about 0.14% of the sample. Sequenced sample: CD4+ T cells from PBMCs. Every receptor here comes from a human donor in good health.

The chain has TRBV11-2 and TRBJ1-2; D remains ambiguous. V was clipped by 3 bases and J by 7 bases, with 15 bases between them. The germline V gene encodes CDR1 SGHAT and CDR2 FQNNGV. The CDR3 runs to 14 residues. As DNA, the CDR3 is TGTGCCAGCAGCTTGGAATCCTCGGCCAGTGGCTACACCTTC. It translates to CASSLESSASGYTF. Drawing the rest from reference TRBV11-2 and TRBJ1-2, the complete variable domain is EAGVAQSPRYKIIEKRQSVAFWCNPISGHATLYWYQQILGQGPKLLIQFQNNGVVDDSQLPKDRFSAERLKGVDSTLKIQPAKLEDSAVYLCASSLESSASGYTFGSGTRLTVV.

This chain uses TRBV29-1 with TRBJ2-5; 7 bases match TRBD1. Germline values: CDR1 SQVTM, CDR2 ANQGSEA. Germline trimming cut 0 bases from V and 5 bases from J; bases unmatched to any gene: 3. The CDR3 consists of 13 residues. CDR3: CSVEEGGGETQYF. The CDR3 region has the DNA TGCAGCGTTGAAGAAGGGGGCGGGGAGACCCAGTACTTC.

The chain has TRBV3-1 and TRBJ1-2; weak D call: TRBD1 (5 bases). V gave up 3 bases and J gave up 0 bases, with 11 bases separating them. The length of the CDR3 is 15 residues. CDR1 is LGHDT, CDR2 YNNKEL, per germline (reference sequence). The chain's CDR3 is CASSHWDRANYGYTF. The CDR3 coding sequence is TGTGCCAGCAGCCATTGGGACCGAGCTAACTATGGCTACACCTTC.

This rearrangement joins TRBV12-3 or TRBV12-4 to TRBJ2-2, with 9 bases aligning to TRBD1. The CDR3 is 17 residues long. With 5 bases clipped from V and 4 bases from J, the junction kept 11 bases outside the gene matches. CDR3 residues: CASSPVTGQGFTGELFF. The DNA for the CDR3 is TGTGCCAGCAGTCCCGTTACGGGACAGGGCTTCACCGGGGAGCTGTTTTTT.

Remarks on this clonotype: Its ends do not fully match the called genes, so a read error is possible. J is TRBJ2-7 and V is TRBV20-1, with 9 bases that match TRBD1. The CDR3 extends over 12 amino acids. Looked up from germline, CDR1 is DFQATT and CDR2 is SNEGSKA (reference sequence). CDR3 residues: CSAGLAGTGKLF. CDR3 DNA sequence: TGCAGTGCTGGACTGGCCGGGACAGGGAAACTATTC.

The chain has TRBV3-1 and TRBJ1-5, with TRBD1 matching over 10 bases. The germline gives CDR1 LGHDT, CDR2 YNNKEL (reference sequence). The CDR3 is made up of 16 amino acids. V gave up 4 bases and J gave up 2 bases; unmatched junction bases: 5. CDR3 bases: TGTGCCAGCAGCCCCGGGACAGGGGTTGGCAATCAGCCCCAGCATTTT. Translated: CASSPGTGVGNQPQHF.

V is TRBV7-2 and J is TRBJ2-2, with D perhaps TRBD1 or TRBD2 (5 bases each). The CDR3 runs 17 residues. Germline-derived CDR1 and CDR2 are SGHTA and FQGNSA. Between the trimmed V and J ends, which lost 0 bases and 6 bases, there was a span of 17 bases. CDR3 in amino acids: CASSLAPGQGAAGELFF. CDR3 nucleotides: TGTGCCAGCAGCTTAGCGCCGGGGCAGGGAGCGGCCGGGGAGCTGTTTTTT.

This clonotype has only one observation. The V and J genes are TRBV5-1 and TRBJ2-1; 14 bases map to TRBD2. Trimming cost V 5 bases and J 7 bases; bases outside gene matches: 8. Germline loops: CDR1 SGHRS, CDR2 YFSETQ. CDR3 size: 16 residues. The CDR3 sequence is CASRTAGTSGGNEQFF. CDR3 DNA: TGCGCCAGCAGAACAGCCGGGACTAGCGGGGGAAATGAGCAGTTCTTC.

V gene TRBV15 combines with J gene TRBJ2-1, with 14 bases lining up with TRBD2. CDR1 and CDR2 (germline): LNHNV, YYDKDF (reference sequence). The CDR3 runs to 15 residues. Trimming took 9 bases from V and 15 from J; bases not matched to a gene: 16. CDR3 region: CATATPGLAGVVGFF. CDR3 DNA: TGTGCCACAGCTACTCCGGGACTAGCGGGGGTCGTGGGGTTCTTC.

This clonotype was seen just once. This sequence joins TRBV6-6 and TRBJ2-7, with a tentative D call TRBD1 (6 bases). V was clipped by 2 bases and J by 5 bases, with 19 bases between them. This CDR3 region has 16 residues. Per germline, CDR1 MNHNY and CDR2 SVGAGI (reference sequence). CDR3 sequence: CASSYLGQSGQHEQYF. The CDR3 DNA follows: TGTGCCAGCAGTTACCTAGGACAGTCGGGGCAGCACGAGCAGTACTTC.

The chain carries TRBV20-1 and TRBJ2-5, with D perhaps TRBD2 (5 bases). Germline V gene sequence: CDR1 DFQATT, CDR2 SNEGSKA (reference sequence). The CDR3 loop spans 13 amino acids. The V gene lost 6 bases and the J gene lost 5 bases, with 16 bases spanning the gap. The DNA of the CDR3 is TGCAGTGCCCGAGGGCCCGTGGGGGAGACCCAGTACTTC. Translated, it gives CSARGPVGETQYF.

This chain uses TRBV14 with TRBJ1-4, with unresolved D. The germline gives CDR1 SGHDN, CDR2 FVKESK. The CDR3 runs 15 residues. V gave up 2 bases and J gave up 4 bases, with 11 bases separating them. The CDR3 sequence: CASSQYQRDNEKLFF. CDR3 nucleotides: TGTGCCAGCAGCCAATATCAGAGGGATAATGAAAAACTGTTTTTT.

The CDR3 loop reads CASSFLPSEQYF. DNA of the CDR3: TGTGCCAGCAGCTTCCTGCCCTCCGAGCAGTACTTC. The gene calls are TRBV7-2 and TRBJ2-7; unclear D gene. The CDR3 has 12 residues. Deletions cut 3 bases from V and 6 bases from J, with 9 bases between. Germline V gene lookup returns CDR1 SGHTA and CDR2 FQGNSA.

The rearrangement links TRBV29-1 to TRBJ1-1; possibly TRBD1 for D (5 bases). In germline, CDR1 is SQVTM, CDR2 ANQGSEA. V lost 0 bases to trimming and J lost 2 bases, with 13 bases between them. The CDR3 contains 15 residues. The DNA for the CDR3 is TGCAGCGTTGAAGACGTGGTTGGGGGAAACACTGAAGCTTTCTTT. The encoded protein is CSVEDVVGGNTEAFF.

The genes are TRBV5-1 and TRBJ2-1, with 11 bases that match TRBD1. The V and J ends lost 2 bases and 6 bases, in that order; junction bases with no gene match: 13. Germline V lookup: CDR1 SGHRS, CDR2 YFSETQ. This CDR3 spans 18 amino acids. The CDR3 bases are TGCGCCAGCAGCTTTCTACCAACCGGACAGGGGGCTACCAATGAGCAGTTCTTC. Translated: CASSFLPTGQGATNEQFF.

V usage is TRBV3-1 and J usage is TRBJ2-2, with 9 bases aligning to TRBD1. The J segment lost 1 base and the V segment lost 2 bases, leaving 5 bases of the junction unmatched. CDR1 and CDR2 from the germline V gene are LGHDT and YNNKEL (reference sequence). The CDR3 totals 17 residues. The CDR3: CASSQTKGQGNTGELFF. CDR3 sequence (DNA): TGTGCCAGCAGCCAAACCAAGGGACAGGGGAACACCGGGGAGCTGTTTTTT.

As DNA, the CDR3 is TGTGCCAGCAGCTTAGTAGGAGAGCCCCAGCATTTT. Its translation is CASSLVGEPQHF. V and J are TRBV7-6 and TRBJ1-5; the D is unclear. The CDR3 has 12 residues. The germline V gene encodes CDR1 SGHVS and CDR2 FNYEAQ. The V gene lost 1 base and the J gene lost 8 bases, with 6 bases spanning the gap.

The chain's CDR3 is CSARGASGALDEQYF. CDR3 coding DNA: TGCAGTGCTAGAGGGGCTAGCGGGGCGCTGGACGAGCAGTACTTC. The chain employs TRBV20-1 and TRBJ2-7; 9 bases match TRBD2. V was pared by 1 base and J by 5 bases, with 9 bases of the junction left unmatched. CDR3 length equals 15 residues. Germline assignment: CDR1 DFQATT and CDR2 SNEGSKA (reference sequence).

The V gene is TRBV5-6, the J gene TRBJ2-7; D may be TRBD2 (5 bases). The CDR3 spans 12 residues. V was pared by 4 bases and J by 5 bases, with 10 bases between. From germline, CDR1 is SGHDT and CDR2 YYEEEE. CDR3 amino acids: CASSPGTNEQYF. CDR3 nucleotides: TGTGCCAGCAGCCCGGGAACCAACGAGCAGTACTTC.